A selection of T cell receptor beta chains follows, all from one sample in a study of blood T cells in healthy people across ages. TCRdb itself ran the 5' RACE reads through MiXCR, one entry per CDR3 protein. This table has around 900,000 distinct CDR3 sequences, around 54% appearing once. What was sequenced was blood. The receptors were sampled from a woman aged 60-70 years in good health. The CDR3 runs from the conserved cysteine through the conserved F or W. The order of the fields is V gene, J gene, CDR3 protein.

>TRBV7-2|TRBJ2-7
CASSLLTSGALYEQYF
>TRBV19|TRBJ2-7
CASTRTGTSYEQYF
>TRBV20-1|TRBJ2-1
CSAPRPGTSTQFF
>TRBV4-2|-
CASSRGTGTSGSYEQYF
>TRBV7-2|TRBJ1-1
CASSYARQSAFF
>TRBV5-6|TRBJ2-3
CASSLVGGRIRDTQYF
>TRBV5-1|TRBJ2-1
CASSRGPPYNEQFF
>TRBV10-3|TRBJ2-7
CATTSGAVYEQYF
>TRBV6-5|TRBJ2-4
CASSTRTLAKNIQYF
>TRBV7-2|TRBJ2-1
CASSSPPGQWQFF
>TRBV4-1|TRBJ1-4
CASSQLVGSIQNEKLFF
>TRBV20-1|TRBJ1-1
CSARRLTTNTEAFF
>TRBV5-6|-
CASSPGAREAQYF
>TRBV12-3/TRBV12-4|TRBJ2-2
CASSGGRGGTGELFF
>TRBV4-3|TRBJ2-1
CASSQAWSAGGAAEQFF
>TRBV11-2|TRBJ2-5
CASSSNRGRETQYF
>TRBV10-3|TRBJ2-1
CAISETSSEQFF
>TRBV15|TRBJ2-3
CATSRDRGTRGTDTQYF
>TRBV20-1|TRBJ2-7
CSAEPGTSGSSYEQYF
>TRBV5-8|TRBJ2-5
CASSLWLGPTKQETQYF
>TRBV4-2|TRBJ2-3
CASSHETPNPQYF
>TRBV9|TRBJ1-2
CASSVEFNLGYTF
>TRBV29-1|TRBJ2-7
CSAGDTNEQYF
>TRBV4-1|-
CASRVTSGSVEQYF
>TRBV27|TRBJ2-2
CASSLRGELFF
>TRBV12-3/TRBV12-4|TRBJ1-2
CASSVRGASGYTF
>TRBV6-1|TRBJ2-1
CASSEVAGASYNEQFF
>TRBV7-8|TRBJ2-3
CASSLDEGLSTDTQYF
>TRBV20-1|TRBJ2-3
CSASTWADTQYF
>TRBV5-1|TRBJ2-3
CASSPRPFSTDTQYF
>TRBV5-6|TRBJ2-1
CASGLQTRQGLGENEQFF
>TRBV11-2|TRBJ2-7
CASSLPGQGYLEQYF
>TRBV7-2|TRBJ2-7
CASSLDPGEARRQYF
>TRBV20-1|TRBJ2-3
CTASGLAGDLSDTQYF
>TRBV6-6|TRBJ2-7
CASRMDSSSYEQYF
>TRBV5-1|TRBJ2-1
CASSPRVAGGREQFF
>TRBV29-1|TRBJ2-4
CSVRLIAKNIQYF
>TRBV7-2|TRBJ2-2
CASSLGRHRTGELFF
>TRBV2|TRBJ2-2
CASSDGANTGELFF
>TRBV12-3/TRBV12-4|-
CASNYLGQGNYEQYF
>TRBV4-3|TRBJ2-2
CASSQVVFNTGELFF
>TRBV10-2|TRBJ2-5
CASRGLGQGGRETQYF
>TRBV11-2|TRBJ2-5
CASSPQRYNEQYF
>TRBV27|TRBJ2-1
CASSSGSSHNEQFF
>TRBV3-1|TRBJ2-7
CASSHAAADTEQYF
>TRBV4-1|TRBJ2-7
CASSQDSWNPYEQYF
>TRBV7-2|TRBJ2-4
CASSSGQGASLAKNIQYF
>TRBV2|TRBJ2-3
CASSGGRGADTQYF
>TRBV27|-
CASSLKLGAGYEQYF
>TRBV28|TRBJ2-5
CASSLIFGDGETQYF
>TRBV25-1|TRBJ2-5
CASGGWGQETQYF
>TRBV11-1|-
CASSRTSVGEQYF
>TRBV12-3/TRBV12-4|TRBJ2-7
CASSLRDRPAHEQYF